The rows below give T cell receptor beta chains drawn from one sample of a study of T cell repertoires in cytomegalovirus infection. In TCRdb, the reads were re-called with MiXCR into one record per CDR3 protein. The sample lists around 900,000 distinct CDR3 sequences; around 31% were seen once. These receptors have no identified antigens. Source: cultured CD8+ T cells from PBMCs, taken from culture after CMV antigen stimulation. The origin of the receptors is a human donor in good health (CMV status not recorded). Some clones in this sample may be carry-over from other donors' samples. CDR3s include the opening cysteine and the closing phenylalanine or tryptophan. D genes are given only for firm matches. The size of a clone is reported for some rows only, either as once, few or many, or as a class for expanded clones.

CDR3aa	CDR3nt	j_gene	abundance	d_gene	v_gene
CSVTGTDSNQPQHF	TGCAGCGTCACCGGGACAGATAGCAATCAGCCCCAGCATTTT	TRBJ1-5	-	TRBD1	TRBV29-1
CASSTETGALNTEAFF	TGTGCCAGTAGTACTGAGACAGGGGCATTGAACACTGAAGCTTTCTTT	TRBJ1-1	-	TRBD1	TRBV19
CASSLEGTPNQFF	TGTGCCAGCAGCTTAGAGGGGACGCCTAACCAGTTCTTC	TRBJ2-1	few	-	TRBV7-6
CASTFGIPWGYTF	TGTGCCAGCACCTTCGGTATCCCGTGGGGCTACACCTTC	TRBJ1-2	-	-	TRBV12-3/TRBV12-4
CASSPFFGSTEAFF	TGTGCCAGCAGTCCCTTTTTTGGGAGCACTGAAGCTTTCTTT	TRBJ1-1	few	-	TRBV27
CSVGGRVTGYTF	TGCAGCGTTGGTGGCAGGGTAACGGGCTACACCTTC	TRBJ1-2	-	-	TRBV29-1
CASTNGGRGYTF	TGTGCCAGCACCAACGGGGGCCGCGGCTACACCTTC	TRBJ1-2	many	-	TRBV6-6
CASTHKDRINEKLFF	TGTGCCAGCACGCACAAGGACAGAATAAATGAAAAACTGTTTTTT	TRBJ1-4	few	-	TRBV12-3/TRBV12-4
CASSLSGPSYGYTF	TGTGCCAGCAGCTTATCAGGCCCAAGCTATGGCTACACCTTC	TRBJ1-2	few	-	TRBV7-9
CANRSEGKEAFF	TGTGCCAACAGATCCGAAGGGAAAGAGGCTTTCTTT	TRBJ1-1	-	-	TRBV12-3/TRBV12-4
CASSSKPGKGYEQYF	TGTGCCAGCAGCTCGAAGCCAGGGAAGGGGTACGAGCAGTACTTC	TRBJ2-7	many	-	TRBV7-9
CASSTPDRNYGYTF	TGTGCCAGCAGCACCCCCGACAGGAACTATGGCTACACCTTC	TRBJ1-2	-	-	TRBV7-6
CASSGPLRGGPKTQYF	TGTGCCAGCAGCGGCCCCCTTCGGGGGGGCCCAAAGACCCAGTACTTC	TRBJ2-5	-	TRBD2	TRBV9
CASTLGAGYTF	TGTGCCAGTACCCTGGGGGCTGGCTACACCTTC	TRBJ1-2	few	-	TRBV19
CASSWGDSYTGELFF	TGTGCCAGCAGTTGGGGGGACAGCTACACCGGGGAGCTGTTTTTT	TRBJ2-2	-	-	TRBV27
CASSSGTAYYNEQFF	TGTGCCAGCAGTTCAGGGACAGCTTATTACAATGAGCAGTTCTTC	TRBJ2-1	-	TRBD1	TRBV7-6
CASSTGLAVHNEQFF	TGTGCTAGCAGCACGGGACTAGCGGTCCACAATGAGCAGTTCTTC	TRBJ2-1	few	TRBD2	TRBV7-7